The entry that follows covers one TCR beta chain sequence. Its antigen is currently unknown. Nominally healthy donors provided the samples, though records likely missed some immune exposures. Germline-derived CDR1 and CDR2 are SGHNT and YYREEE (reference sequence). V was clipped by 4 bases and J by 7 bases, with 7 bases between them. This CDR3 contains 11 residues. These data come from a study of cytomegalovirus exposure and HLA in healthy donors. PCR used 60 Vbeta primers and 13 Jbeta primers. TCRdb keeps only in-frame clones here, not all; method: immunoSEQ multiplex PCR. The table has 83,000 or so clones, 75% to 80% seen once. Overall study findings and caveats: In all likelihood, a cluster of highly shared sequence variants was a sequencing artifact. A later analysis reportedly found that, within productive TCRs, an Asian-associated ancestry cluster had fewer N-insertions than the mean observed across the roughly 730 donors.

The sequence was collected from a female donor in good health and CMV-seronegative. The sequencing sample was made of PBMCs. The chain carries TRBV5-4 and TRBJ2-3; TRBD2 might be the D (6 bases). The CDR3 nucleotides are TGTGCCAGCAGCCGGGAGAATACGCAGTATTTT. Protein sequence: CASSRENTQYF.